This entry describes one T cell receptor (beta chain). Its antigen is not identified. This sample is drawn from a study of shared clonotypes between healthy human individuals. Overall study results and limits: When compared with the clonotypes that were shared by all four sorted-subset donors, the non-shared clonotypes turned out to have lower generation probabilities.

Some clones are missing from TCRdb's copy, which holds only in-frame ones; the method was immunoSEQ multiplex PCR. The sample yields about 670,000 clones, roughly 78% seen once. Source material: memory CD4+ T cells sorted from blood. Subset in this sample: CD45RA-negative fraction. This clonotype was sampled from a woman in her 30s in good health.

The DNA for the CDR3 is TGTGCCAGCAGCGTAGAATCCGGGCGGCGAAACACTGAAGCTTTCTTT. Translated, it gives CASSVESGRRNTEAFF. The genes are TRBV9 and TRBJ1-1; D is ambiguous. Per germline, CDR1 SGDLS and CDR2 YYNGEE. The CDR3 length is 16 residues. V dropped 0 bases and J dropped 2 bases, with 14 bases sitting between them.